These 30 T cell receptor beta chains originate from one sample sequenced in a study of T cell repertoires in cytomegalovirus infection. Each CDR3 protein is one row after TCRdb ran MiXCR on the reads. The sample contains about 360,000 distinct CDR3 sequences, roughly 20% of which appear only once. Material: PBMCs. The origin of the receptors is a human donor in good health (CMV status not recorded). Some clones in this sample may be carry-over from other donors' samples.

This clonotype was observed many times. The V call is TRBV7-6, the J call TRBJ2-5; D gene ambiguous. CDR3 length: 12 residues. Germline V CDR1 and CDR2: SGHVS, FNYEAQ. The germline V and J ends were trimmed by 5 bases and 2 bases, with 6 bases remaining between them. The CDR3 protein is CASSPRQETQYF. The CDR3 DNA reads as TGTGCCAGCAGCCCAAGACAAGAGACCCAGTACTTC.

This chain links TRBV20-1 with TRBJ2-5; D ambiguous. Trimming stripped 3 bases from V and 2 bases from J, with 10 bases between. CDR3 length: 13 amino acids. The germline CDR1 and CDR2 sequences are DFQATT and SNEGSKA (reference sequence). CDR3 DNA sequence: TGCAGTGCTAGTTCCCTGACGCAAGAGACCCAGTACTTC. Its translation: CSASSLTQETQYF.

The chain uses TRBV5-3 and TRBJ1-5; no firm D call. TRBV5-3 carries the ORF label, with uncertain function. The CDR3 runs 12 residues. V was trimmed by 9 bases and J by 4 bases, leaving 11 bases between them. CDR3: CATSRPNQPQHF. The CDR3 bases are TGTGCCACTTCTCGACCTAATCAGCCCCAGCATTTT.

This clonotype came up many times. This chain joins TRBV7-8 and TRBJ1-1; D might be TRBD1 (5 bases). V lost 5 bases, J lost 5 bases, and 18 bases lay in between. Germline values: CDR1 SGHVS, CDR2 FQNEAQ. The CDR3 is 15 residues long. The DNA for the CDR3 is TGTGCCAGCAGCCTCCTGTGGGGGGTTGGGACTGAAGCTTTCTTT. This encodes CASSLLWGVGTEAFF.

The chain carries TRBV20-1 and TRBJ2-3; 8 nucleotides align to TRBD2. V shed 4 bases and J 1 base; nucleotides not matched to a gene: 1. Germline values: CDR1 DFQATT, CDR2 SNEGSKA (reference sequence). The CDR3 covers 13 residues. DNA for the CDR3: TGCAGTGCTACGGGGGGGGGCACAGATACGCAGTATTTT. This codes for CSATGGGTDTQYF.

This chain links TRBV27 with TRBJ1-4, with a tentative D call TRBD1 (6 bases). The CDR3 loop spans 14 amino acids. Trimming took 2 bases from V and 7 from J, leaving 11 bases between them. The V gene's germline CDR1 is MNHEY and CDR2 SMNVEV (reference sequence). The CDR3 region is CASSLVRGGEKLFF. Written as DNA, the CDR3 is TGTGCCAGCAGTTTAGTCCGAGGGGGTGAAAAACTGTTTTTT.

This clonotype was seen only a few times. The CDR3 DNA is TGTGCCAGCAGTTTTACTAGCTACTCCTACGAGCAGTACTTC. Amino acid sequence: CASSFTSYSYEQYF. The rearrangement joins TRBV6-5 to TRBJ2-7; tentative D call: TRBD2 (6 bases). V was clipped by 4 bases and J by 0 bases, with 10 bases between them. The CDR3 contains 14 residues. Germline V gene sequence: CDR1 MNHEY, CDR2 SVGAGI.

This clonotype was recorded at least ten times. CDR3 bases: TGTGCCAGCAGCCAAGACAGGGTCGCAGATACGCAGTATTTT. It translates to CASSQDRVADTQYF. The gene calls are TRBV7-2 and TRBJ2-3; 7 positions agree with TRBD1. The germline V gene encodes CDR1 SGHTA and CDR2 FQGNSA. The CDR3 contains 14 residues. The J segment lost 4 bases and the V segment lost 5 bases, leaving 6 bases of the junction unmatched.

This clonotype was observed at least ten times. The V gene is TRBV7-2, the J gene TRBJ1-1, with 7 bases identical to TRBD1. The V and J ends lost 0 bases and 11 bases, in that order; junction bases with no gene match: 12. Germline assignment: CDR1 SGHTA and CDR2 FQGNSA. This CDR3 is built from 15 residues. The CDR3 spells CASSLAVKSGTAAFF. The CDR3 DNA sequence: TGTGCCAGCAGCTTAGCGGTAAAGTCAGGGACAGCGGCTTTCTTT.

The rearrangement uses TRBV3-1 and TRBJ1-5; no clear D gene. Trimming removed 6 bases at V and 2 bases at J, with 14 bases between. The germline gives CDR1 LGHDT, CDR2 YNNKEL (reference sequence). The CDR3 sequence is 15 residues long. Here the CDR3 reads CASSPSPVGNQPQHF. CDR3 DNA: TGTGCCAGCAGTCCTAGCCCGGTTGGCAATCAGCCCCAGCATTTT.

This clonotype was picked up many times. J is TRBJ1-5 and V is TRBV10-3; the D is unclear. The CDR3 loop spans 13 amino acids. The germline CDR1 and CDR2 sequences are ENHRY and SYGVKD. Trimming removed 7 bases from V and 4 bases from J, with 11 bases in between. CDR3 in amino acids: CAINPGDNQPQHF. The CDR3 DNA sequence: TGTGCCATCAATCCCGGAGATAATCAGCCCCAGCATTTT.

A few counts support this clonotype. V and J are TRBV6-5 and TRBJ2-7, with 11 bases matching TRBD1. This CDR3 is built from 15 residues. In germline, CDR1 is MNHEY, CDR2 SVGAGI. After removal of 6 bases from V and 3 bases from J, the junction contained 7 bases not matched to a gene. CDR3 loop: CASRHRDRGVYEQYF. The CDR3 bases are TGTGCCAGCAGACACCGGGACAGGGGGGTCTACGAGCAGTACTTC.

This clonotype showed up many times. The genes are TRBV11-2 and TRBJ2-7; tentatively, D is TRBD1 or TRBD2 (5 bases each). The V gene lost 3 bases and the J gene lost 3 bases, with 12 bases spanning the gap. This CDR3 has 14 residues. Germline values: CDR1 SGHAT, CDR2 FQNNGV. CDR3 DNA: TGTGCCAGCAGCTTTGGGACGTCAGACTACGAGCAGTACTTC. Translation gives CASSFGTSDYEQYF.

V gene TRBV23-1 combines with J gene TRBJ2-7; D possibly corresponds to TRBD1 (6 bases). TRBV23-1 counts as an open reading frame of uncertain function. The CDR3 is 15 amino acids. Trimming left V 5 bases short and J 6 bases short, with 20 bases between. CDR3 DNA sequence: TGCGCCAGCAGTTGGAGGTACAGGGACGACCTCGAGCAGTACTTC. Protein product: CASSWRYRDDLEQYF.

In its sample, this clonotype was seen many times. V and J are TRBV12-3 or TRBV12-4 and TRBJ1-5; no clear D. There are 14 residues in the CDR3. V shed 1 base and J shed 5 bases, with 9 bases lying between them. The CDR3 spells CASSLGLSYQPQHF. DNA of the CDR3: TGTGCCAGCAGTTTAGGGTTAAGTTATCAGCCCCAGCATTTT.

The chain is built from TRBV2 and TRBJ2-7, with D perhaps matching TRBD1 (5 bases). Trimming shortened V by 2 bases and J by 4 bases, and 15 bases separated the two germline ends. CDR1 and CDR2 (germline): SNHLY, FYNNEI. The CDR3 is 15 amino acids. The CDR3 sequence is CASSEPPPRAYEQYF. DNA for the CDR3: TGTGCCAGCAGTGAACCCCCCCCCAGGGCATACGAGCAGTACTTC.

This clonotype was observed at least ten times. The rearrangement joins TRBV2 to TRBJ2-1, with D maybe TRBD1 (7 bases). The germline V and J ends were trimmed by 4 bases and 1 base, with 11 bases remaining between them. This CDR3 is 15 amino acids long. The germline V gene has CDR1 SNHLY and CDR2 FYNNEI. The CDR3 coding sequence is TGTGCCAGCAGTGGGCAGGGGGGTTCCTACAATGAGCAGTTCTTC. This sequence encodes CASSGQGGSYNEQFF.

The chain has TRBV15 and TRBJ1-2; the D gene is possibly TRBD1 (5 bases). This CDR3 is built from 16 residues. Trimming removed 0 bases from V and 7 bases from J, with 18 bases in between. Germline-derived CDR1 and CDR2 are LNHNV and YYDKDF (reference sequence). This chain's CDR3 is CATSRDAVAGGGGYTF. The CDR3 DNA reads as TGTGCCACCAGCAGAGATGCGGTGGCCGGGGGAGGTGGCTACACCTTC.

The rearrangement uses TRBV11-2 and TRBJ2-7; D ambiguous. CDR3 size: 11 residues. Trimming pared 5 bases from V and 7 bases from J, leaving 9 bases between. Germline V gene lookup returns CDR1 SGHAT and CDR2 FQNNGV. CDR3 residues: CASSAGWEQYF. The CDR3 DNA follows: TGTGCCAGCAGCGCCGGTTGGGAGCAGTACTTC.

This clonotype was detected only a few times. The gene calls are TRBV11-2 and TRBJ2-2; tentative D call: TRBD1 (6 bases). V was trimmed by 5 bases and J by 5 bases, leaving 9 bases between them. CDR3 length: 13 residues. The germline V gene encodes CDR1 SGHAT and CDR2 FQNNGV. For the CDR3, the DNA is TGTGCCAGCAGCCAGCAGGGGACCGGGGAGCTGTTTTTT. Translated: CASSQQGTGELFF.

The chain combines TRBV7-2 with TRBJ1-5; D is undetermined. This CDR3 has 16 residues. Germline V gene lookup returns CDR1 SGHTA and CDR2 FQGNSA. Trimming pared 5 bases from V and 0 bases from J, leaving 14 bases between. The CDR3 nucleotides are TGTGCCAGCAGCCCCTTTGTGGGTCGTAGCAATCAGCCCCAGCATTTT. Its protein is CASSPFVGRSNQPQHF.

This clonotype was detected a few times. The chain joins TRBV20-1 to TRBJ2-3; 10 bases match TRBD2. From germline, CDR1 is DFQATT and CDR2 SNEGSKA (reference sequence). The length of the CDR3 is 17 residues. V shed 0 bases and J 5 bases; nucleotides not matched to a gene: 11. In nucleotides, the CDR3 is TGCAGTGCTAGAGATCTGGCTAGCGGGAGTCATATAGATACGCAGTATTTT. Protein product: CSARDLASGSHIDTQYF.

This clonotype has at least ten counts. The gene calls are TRBV12-3 or TRBV12-4 and TRBJ2-7; 13 bases fit TRBD2. The CDR3 is 16 amino acids. V dropped 6 bases and J dropped 0; count of bases not matched to a gene: 5. The CDR3 DNA is TGTGCCAGCAGCAAAAGGACTAGCGGGAGCTCCTACGAGCAGTACTTC. Translating gives CASSKRTSGSSYEQYF.

There are many counts of this clonotype. The chain links TRBV12-3 or TRBV12-4 to TRBJ2-3; the D is unclear. The CDR3 consists of 13 residues. Trimming left V 7 bases short and J 8 bases short, with 16 bases between. The CDR3 loop is CASTVDTWGTQYF. DNA for the CDR3: TGTGCCAGCACGGTCGACACCTGGGGTACGCAGTATTTT.

This clonotype appeared many times. V and J are TRBV7-2 and TRBJ1-2; the D gene is possibly TRBD1 (6 bases). Germline V gene sequence: CDR1 SGHTA, CDR2 FQGNSA. This CDR3 is built from 15 residues. Trimming removed 2 bases from V and 4 bases from J, with 14 bases in between. The CDR3 loop reads CASSLIPGASYGYTF. The CDR3 DNA reads TGTGCCAGCAGCTTAATCCCAGGGGCTAGCTATGGCTACACCTTC.

This clonotype was counted many times. V and J are TRBV19 and TRBJ1-5, with a possible D match to TRBD1 (6 bases). This CDR3 has 16 residues. Trimming removed 6 bases from V and 2 bases from J, with 17 bases in between. Looked up from germline, CDR1 is LNHDA and CDR2 is SQIVND (reference sequence). In DNA, the CDR3 is TGTGCCAGTAGCTCGAGGGGGGGGCCGGGCAATCAGCCCCAGCATTTT. It translates to CASSSRGGPGNQPQHF.

The CDR3 bases are TGTGCCACCAGCAGAGATAAAAACGGACAGTATAATTCACCCCTCCACTTT. This translates into CATSRDKNGQYNSPLHF. The chain is built from TRBV15 and TRBJ1-6; a weak D match, TRBD1 (6 bases). V gave up 0 bases and J gave up 4 bases, with 13 bases separating them. This CDR3 is 17 amino acids long. Germline CDR1 is LNHNV and CDR2 is YYDKDF (reference sequence).

This clonotype has more than one count but fewer than ten. The chain links TRBV6-1 to TRBJ2-7, with D perhaps matching TRBD2 (6 bases). Between the trimmed V and J ends, which lost 2 bases and 4 bases, there was a span of 9 bases. Germline V gives CDR1 MNHNS, CDR2 SASEGT. The CDR3 contains 13 residues. The CDR3 spells CASSEWEVYEQYF. As DNA, the CDR3 is TGTGCCAGCAGTGAATGGGAGGTATACGAGCAGTACTTC.

This clonotype showed up many times. The chain recombines TRBV7-2 with TRBJ1-5, with TRBD1 as a possible D gene (5 bases). The CDR3 extends over 13 amino acids. Germline assignment: CDR1 SGHTA and CDR2 FQGNSA. The V end was cut by 3 bases, the J end by 4 bases, with 7 bases between. The CDR3 nucleotides are TGTGCCAGCAGCTTCAGGGTGAATCAGCCCCAGCATTTT. Protein product: CASSFRVNQPQHF.

This clonotype showed up many times. This rearrangement joins TRBV7-2 to TRBJ1-5, with D perhaps TRBD1 (5 bases). Trimming shortened V by 4 bases and J by 6 bases, and 16 bases separated the two germline ends. CDR1 is SGHTA, CDR2 FQGNSA, per germline. CDR3 length: 15 amino acids. CDR3 nucleotides: TGTGCCAGCAGCTCCAGACACGGGGGAGGTCAGCCCCAGCATTTT. The encoded protein is CASSSRHGGGQPQHF.